This TCR beta chain was identified during a study of blood T cell repertoires in COVID-19. The Seattle site enrolled patients during active infection and followed them longitudinally. This clone appeared a single time. The germline CDR1 and CDR2 sequences are SGHAT and FQNNGV. The ends were cut back, 5 bases at V and 6 bases at J, with 12 bases in the middle. The CDR3 runs 13 residues. This table comes from immunoSEQ multiplex PCR, and its TCRdb copy is limited to in-frame clones, with some not included. The sample records 60,000 to 85,000 clones, roughly 85% being singletons. The sequence came from a man in his sixties with COVID-19, enrolled during active disease. V gene TRBV11-2 combines with J gene TRBJ2-3; D not certain. The sequenced sample consisted of peripheral blood. DNA for the CDR3: TGTGCCAGCAGCCCATTAACTATGGATACGCAGTATTTT. Its protein product is CASSPLTMDTQYF.